The rows below give T cell receptor beta chains drawn from one sample of a study of blood T cell repertoires in COVID-19. Clones were sequenced by immunoSEQ multiplex PCR, and TCRdb holds only the in-frame ones, with some missing. The data hold over 250,000 clones, with roughly 92% observed a single time. The material sequenced was peripheral blood. The receptors derive from a woman under 40 with COVID-19, enrolled during active disease. Both conserved end residues are trimmed from each CDR3. The order of the fields is V gene, J gene, CDR3 protein.

v_gene: TRBV6-1
j_gene: TRBJ2-3
CDR3aa: ASSGTSGRFRDADTQY

v_gene: TRBV19
j_gene: TRBJ1-1
CDR3aa: ASSADRDTNTEAF

v_gene: TRBV11-3
j_gene: TRBJ2-1
CDR3aa: ASSPRQGVFNEQF

v_gene: TRBV10-2
j_gene: TRBJ1-4
CDR3aa: ASRRGDEKLF

v_gene: TRBV30
j_gene: TRBJ2-7
CDR3aa: AWSVGRGYEQY

v_gene: TRBV21-1
j_gene: TRBJ1-3
CDR3aa: AARTSGNTIY

v_gene: TRBV4-2
j_gene: TRBJ1-1
CDR3aa: ASSQVRTGGSGTEAF

v_gene: TRBV10-3
j_gene: TRBJ2-7
CDR3aa: AIKDSNPSEQY

v_gene: TRBV29-1
j_gene: TRBJ2-2
CDR3aa: SVERTSGSWNTGELF

v_gene: TRBV11-2
j_gene: TRBJ2-5
CDR3aa: ASSFGGFQETQY

v_gene: TRBV27
j_gene: TRBJ2-7
CDR3aa: ASSLTSGPTYEQY

v_gene: TRBV29-1
j_gene: TRBJ1-2
CDR3aa: SVSSRGLGDGYT

v_gene: TRBV7-9
j_gene: TRBJ1-6
CDR3aa: ASSSGGAYYSPLH

v_gene: TRBV7-9
j_gene: TRBJ2-1
CDR3aa: ASSLASGTYNEQF

v_gene: TRBV19
j_gene: TRBJ1-2
CDR3aa: ASSIRLGAYGYT

v_gene: TRBV6-1
j_gene: TRBJ1-1
CDR3aa: ASSDTQGAEAF

v_gene: TRBV7-9
j_gene: TRBJ2-7
CDR3aa: ASSLGRSGTGIREQY

v_gene: TRBV19
j_gene: TRBJ2-1
CDR3aa: ASKVGTGGMHEQF

v_gene: TRBV25-1
j_gene: TRBJ2-5
CDR3aa: ASSEYFKGVDEAQY

v_gene: TRBV7-2
j_gene: TRBJ2-1
CDR3aa: ASSPRLAGGNEQF

v_gene: TRBV5-4
j_gene: TRBJ1-3
CDR3aa: ASSFDTVGNTIY

v_gene: TRBV9
j_gene: TRBJ1-6
CDR3aa: ASSVDRGNSPLH

v_gene: TRBV19
j_gene: TRBJ1-5
CDR3aa: ASGTGGQPQH

v_gene: TRBV6-5
j_gene: TRBJ2-1
CDR3aa: ASSYGTSGRNEQF

v_gene: TRBV5-4
j_gene: TRBJ2-7
CDR3aa: ASSFLGTGSEQY

v_gene: TRBV7-9
j_gene: TRBJ1-5
CDR3aa: ASSAGTAFYSNQPQH

v_gene: TRBV3-1/TRBV3-2
j_gene: TRBJ2-5
CDR3aa: ASSQEGTGRGETQY

v_gene: TRBV10-3
j_gene: TRBJ2-7
CDR3aa: AISVGDRGVGEQY

v_gene: TRBV27
j_gene: TRBJ1-5
CDR3aa: ASSLIGGLNQPQH